These T cell receptor beta chains were read from a single sample in a study of cytomegalovirus exposure and HLA in healthy donors. Produced via immunoSEQ multiplex PCR; TCRdb's table is partial and in-frame only. The table shows about 200,000 clones, with about 81% occurring only once. Sequenced material: PBMCs. The source is a woman aged 40 to 50 in good health and CMV-seronegative. Both conserved end residues are trimmed from each CDR3. The D gene is left open where the match is weak.

v_call	d_call	j_call	cdr3_aa
TRBV27	TRBD2	TRBJ2-1	ASSLGLAGNNEQF
TRBV6-4	TRBD1	TRBJ2-2	ASSDQGATGELF
TRBV19	NA	TRBJ2-3	ASSTGHPTDTQY
TRBV10-1	NA	TRBJ2-1	ASSEGSGKGLYNEQF
TRBV19	TRBD1	TRBJ2-2	ASRQGSDTGELF
TRBV27	TRBD1	TRBJ2-7	ASSPTLGQGKNYEQY
TRBV10-2	NA	TRBJ2-5	ASSVVLMETQY
TRBV27	TRBD1	TRBJ2-3	ASSSTGELATDTQY
TRBV2	NA	TRBJ1-1	ASSVSARGTEAF
TRBV10-1	NA	TRBJ2-5	ASSDERQETQY
TRBV30	TRBD2	TRBJ2-7	AWSVSGSYEQY
TRBV14	NA	TRBJ2-7	ASSMVGAPTRRY
TRBV5-1	NA	TRBJ2-5	ASSPGLQETQY
TRBV7-2	NA	TRBJ2-7	ASSLMTADLTYEQY
TRBV5-1	NA	TRBJ2-1	ASSLARASYNEQF
TRBV23-1	TRBD1	TRBJ2-7	ASSPGQGKYEQY
TRBV6-5	NA	TRBJ1-1	ATYRAVNTEAF
TRBV7-9	NA	TRBJ1-5	ASSLGTGMLVHQPQH
TRBV5-1	NA	TRBJ2-3	ASSPTSRTSTDTQY
TRBV5-1	TRBD1	TRBJ1-4	ASSSGGSNEKLF
TRBV29-1	NA	TRBJ1-1	SVEPHMNTEAF
TRBV19	TRBD1	TRBJ1-6	ASSSGQGLHPLH
TRBV9	NA	TRBJ1-3	ASSVGALPPGNTIY
TRBV27	NA	TRBJ1-2	ASSRSRQYYGYT
TRBV30	NA	TRBJ2-1	AWRANNEQF
TRBV19	TRBD1	TRBJ1-1	ASSIASWTGVNTEAF
TRBV18	TRBD1	TRBJ2-1	ASSPPLGTGGYEQF